The sequence of this T cell receptor beta chain was determined in a study of OX40 agonist ivuxolimab in advanced cancers. Per the germline V gene, CDR1 is SGDLS and CDR2 is YYNGEE. This CDR3 is built from 16 residues. Trimming took 4 bases from V and 1 from J; bases not matched to a gene: 9. The assay was immunoSEQ multiplex PCR, and TCRdb's table has in-frame clones only and misses some. The repertoire holds just under 75,000 clones, with 90% as singletons. The sequence derives from an adult with an advanced solid tumor such as melanoma, head and neck, liver or kidney cancer. Material: CD4+ or CD8+ T cells sorted from blood, obtained in a trial of the OX40 agonist ivuxolimab. This chain joins TRBV9 and TRBJ1-1, with 8 bases fitting TRBD1. CDR3 sequence (DNA): TGTGCCAGCAGCTCCCAGACAGGGGTAGCGAACACTGAAGCTTTCTTT. It encodes CASSSQTGVANTEAFF.